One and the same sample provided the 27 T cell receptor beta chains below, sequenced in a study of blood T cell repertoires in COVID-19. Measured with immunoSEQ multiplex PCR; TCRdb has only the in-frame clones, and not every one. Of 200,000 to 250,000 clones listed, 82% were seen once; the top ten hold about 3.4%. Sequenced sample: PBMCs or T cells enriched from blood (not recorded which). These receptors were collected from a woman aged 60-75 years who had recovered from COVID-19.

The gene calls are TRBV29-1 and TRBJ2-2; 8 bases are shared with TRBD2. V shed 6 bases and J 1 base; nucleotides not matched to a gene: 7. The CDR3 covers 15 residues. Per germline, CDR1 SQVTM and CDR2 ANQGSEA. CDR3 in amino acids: CSVVTGTRNTGELFF. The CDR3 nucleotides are TGCAGCGTAGTTACCGGGACTAGGAACACCGGGGAGCTGTTTTTT.

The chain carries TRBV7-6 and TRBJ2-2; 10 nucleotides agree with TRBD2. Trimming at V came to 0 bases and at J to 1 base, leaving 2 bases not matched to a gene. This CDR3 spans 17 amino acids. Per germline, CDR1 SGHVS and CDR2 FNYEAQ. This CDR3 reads CASSLALAGGNTGELFF. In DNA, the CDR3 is TGTGCCAGCAGCTTAGCGTTAGCGGGGGGGAACACCGGGGAGCTGTTTTTT.

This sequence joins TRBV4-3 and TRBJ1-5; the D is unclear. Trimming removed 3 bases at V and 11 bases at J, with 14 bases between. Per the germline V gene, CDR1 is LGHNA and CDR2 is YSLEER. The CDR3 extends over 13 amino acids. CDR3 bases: TGCGCCAGCAGCCAGGGCCTTTCTTCAGCCCAGCATTTT. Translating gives CASSQGLSSAQHF.

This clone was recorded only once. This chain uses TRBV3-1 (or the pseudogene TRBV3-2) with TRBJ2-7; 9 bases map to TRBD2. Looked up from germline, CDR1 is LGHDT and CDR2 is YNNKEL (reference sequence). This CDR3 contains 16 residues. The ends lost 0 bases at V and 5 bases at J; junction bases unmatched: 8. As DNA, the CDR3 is TGTGCCAGCAGCCAAGATCTAACAGCGGGAGGACACGAGCAGTACTTC. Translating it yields CASSQDLTAGGHEQYF.

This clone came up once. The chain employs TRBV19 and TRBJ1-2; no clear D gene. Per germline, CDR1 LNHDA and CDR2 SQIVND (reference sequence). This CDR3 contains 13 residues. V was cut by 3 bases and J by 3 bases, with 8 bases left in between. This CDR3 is CASSILSDYGYTF. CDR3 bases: TGTGCCAGTAGTATCCTGTCGGACTATGGCTACACCTTC.

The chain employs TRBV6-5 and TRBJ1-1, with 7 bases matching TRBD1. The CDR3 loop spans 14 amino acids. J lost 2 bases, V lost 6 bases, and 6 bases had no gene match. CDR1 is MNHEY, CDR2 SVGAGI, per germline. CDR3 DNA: TGTGCCAGCAGGAAGGGGGACAGCAACACTGAAGCTTTCTTT. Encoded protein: CASRKGDSNTEAFF.

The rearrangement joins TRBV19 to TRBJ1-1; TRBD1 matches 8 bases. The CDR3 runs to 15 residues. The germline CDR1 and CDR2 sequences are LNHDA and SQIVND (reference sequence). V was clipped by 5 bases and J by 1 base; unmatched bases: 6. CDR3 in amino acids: CASSLTGTGNTEAFF. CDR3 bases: TGTGCCAGTAGTCTGACCGGGACAGGGAACACTGAAGCTTTCTTT.

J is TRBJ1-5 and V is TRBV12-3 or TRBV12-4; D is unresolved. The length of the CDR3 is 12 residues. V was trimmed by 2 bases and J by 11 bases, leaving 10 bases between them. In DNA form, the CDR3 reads TGTGCCAGCAGTTTAAGGGAGCAGACCCAGCATTTT. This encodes CASSLREQTQHF.

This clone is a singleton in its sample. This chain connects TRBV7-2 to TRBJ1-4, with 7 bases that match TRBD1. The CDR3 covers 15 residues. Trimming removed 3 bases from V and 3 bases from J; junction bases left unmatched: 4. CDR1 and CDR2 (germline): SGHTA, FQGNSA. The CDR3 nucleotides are TGTGCCAGCAGCTTGGGACAGTCTGCTAATGAAAAACTGTTTTTT. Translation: CASSLGQSANEKLFF. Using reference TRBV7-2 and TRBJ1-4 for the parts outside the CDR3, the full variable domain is GAGVSQSPSNKVTEKGKDVELRCDPISGHTALYWYRQSLGQGLEFLIYFQGNSAPDKSGLPSDRFSAERTGGSVSTLTIQRTQQEDSAVYLCASSLGQSANEKLFFGSGTQLSVL.

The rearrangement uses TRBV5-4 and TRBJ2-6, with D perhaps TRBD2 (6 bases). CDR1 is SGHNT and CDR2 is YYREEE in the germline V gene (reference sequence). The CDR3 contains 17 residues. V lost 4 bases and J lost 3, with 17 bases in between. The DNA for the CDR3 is TGTGCCAGCAGCCCGGGGAGGAGGGGAAGTGGGGCCAACGTCCTGACTTTC. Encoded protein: CASSPGRRGSGANVLTF. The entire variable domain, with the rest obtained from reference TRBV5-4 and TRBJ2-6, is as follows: ETGVTQSPTHLIKTRGQQVTLRCSSQSGHNTVSWYQQALGQGPQFIFQYYREEENGRGNFPPRFSGLQFPNYSSELNVNALELDDSALYLCASSPGRRGSGANVLTFGAGSRLTVL.

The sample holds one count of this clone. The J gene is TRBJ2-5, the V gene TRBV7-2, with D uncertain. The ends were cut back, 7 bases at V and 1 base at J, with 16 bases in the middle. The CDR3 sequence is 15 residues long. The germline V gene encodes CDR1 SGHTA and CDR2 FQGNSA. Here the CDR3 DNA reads TGTGCCAGCACCCCTTCCCTGTTCGGCCAAGAGACCCAGTACTTC. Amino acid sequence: CASTPSLFGQETQYF.

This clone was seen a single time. The DNA of the CDR3 is TGCAGCGTCCCAAACCCCGGGGCGGGGGAGCAGTACTTC. This translates into CSVPNPGAGEQYF. The chain uses TRBV29-1 and TRBJ2-7, with D perhaps matching TRBD2 (6 bases). The CDR3 is 13 amino acids. The germline V gene has CDR1 SQVTM and CDR2 ANQGSEA. V dropped 6 bases and J dropped 7 bases, with 19 bases sitting between them.

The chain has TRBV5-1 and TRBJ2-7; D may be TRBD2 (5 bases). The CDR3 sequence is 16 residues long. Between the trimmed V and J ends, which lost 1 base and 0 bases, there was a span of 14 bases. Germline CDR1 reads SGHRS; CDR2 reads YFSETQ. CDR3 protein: CASSLLGSASSYEQYF. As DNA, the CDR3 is TGCGCCAGCAGCTTGTTGGGTAGCGCGAGCTCCTACGAGCAGTACTTC.

CDR3: CASREPTGSVNTEAFF. In DNA, the CDR3 is TGTGCCAGCAGGGAACCGACAGGCAGTGTGAACACTGAAGCTTTCTTT. J is TRBJ1-1 and V is TRBV2, with D possibly TRBD1 on 6 matching bases. V lost 6 bases, J lost 0 bases, and 17 bases lay in between. The CDR3 extends over 16 amino acids. Looked up from germline, CDR1 is SNHLY and CDR2 is FYNNEI.

DNA for the CDR3: TGTGCCAGCAGTTCTAACAGGTTATCCGAGCAGTACTTC. Translating gives CASSSNRLSEQYF. The chain is built from TRBV27 and TRBJ2-7; D is possibly TRBD1 (5 bases). Between the trimmed V and J ends, which lost 4 bases and 6 bases, there was a span of 13 bases. The CDR3 is 13 amino acids. Germline V gene data show CDR1 as MNHEY and CDR2 as SMNVEV (reference sequence).

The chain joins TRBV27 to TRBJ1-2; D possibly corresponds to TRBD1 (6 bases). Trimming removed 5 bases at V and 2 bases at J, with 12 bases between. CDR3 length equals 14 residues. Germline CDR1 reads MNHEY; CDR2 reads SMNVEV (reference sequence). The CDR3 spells CASSLRGTNYGYTF. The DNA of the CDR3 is TGTGCCAGCAGTCTCAGGGGTACCAACTATGGCTACACCTTC.

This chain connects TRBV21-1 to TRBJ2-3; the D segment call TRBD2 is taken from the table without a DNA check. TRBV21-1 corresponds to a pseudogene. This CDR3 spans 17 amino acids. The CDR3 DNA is TGTGCCAGCAGCGCCTGGGGTAGCGGGAGGTTCACAGATACGCAGTATTTT. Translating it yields CASSAWGSGRFTDTQYF.

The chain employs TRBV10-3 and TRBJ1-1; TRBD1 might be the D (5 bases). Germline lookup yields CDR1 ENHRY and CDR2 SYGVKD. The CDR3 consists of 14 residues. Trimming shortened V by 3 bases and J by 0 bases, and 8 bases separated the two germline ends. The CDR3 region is CAISEDSMNTEAFF. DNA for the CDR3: TGTGCCATCAGTGAAGACAGCATGAACACTGAAGCTTTCTTT.

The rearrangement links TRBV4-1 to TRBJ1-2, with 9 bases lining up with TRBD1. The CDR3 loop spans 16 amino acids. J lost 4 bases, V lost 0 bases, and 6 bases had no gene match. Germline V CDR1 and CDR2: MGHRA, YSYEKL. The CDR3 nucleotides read TGCGCCAGCAGCCAAGAACGGACAGGGGCAGGCTATGGCTACACCTTC. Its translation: CASSQERTGAGYGYTF.

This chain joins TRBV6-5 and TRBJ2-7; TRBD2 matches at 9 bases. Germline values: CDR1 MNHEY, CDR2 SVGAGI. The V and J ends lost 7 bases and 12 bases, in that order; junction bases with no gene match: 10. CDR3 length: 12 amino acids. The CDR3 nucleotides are TGTGCCAGCAAACTAGCGGGTCCTCTGGGGTACTTC. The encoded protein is CASKLAGPLGYF.

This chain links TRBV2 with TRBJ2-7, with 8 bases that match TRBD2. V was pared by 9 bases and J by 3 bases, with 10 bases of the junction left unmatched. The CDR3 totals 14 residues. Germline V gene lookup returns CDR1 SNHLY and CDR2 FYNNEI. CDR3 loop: CASAGEAGVYEQYF. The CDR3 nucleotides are TGTGCCAGTGCGGGGGAAGCGGGGGTCTACGAGCAGTACTTC.

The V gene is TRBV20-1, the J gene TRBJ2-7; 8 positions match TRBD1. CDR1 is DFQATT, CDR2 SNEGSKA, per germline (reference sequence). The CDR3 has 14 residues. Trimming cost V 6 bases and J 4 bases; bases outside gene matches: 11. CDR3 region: CSASEETGAYEQYF. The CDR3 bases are TGCAGTGCGAGTGAAGAGACAGGGGCTTACGAGCAGTACTTC.

This CDR3 reads CASGLVGGEETQYF. Here the CDR3 DNA reads TGTGCTAGTGGTTTGGTAGGAGGGGAAGAGACCCAGTACTTC. The rearrangement links TRBV12-5 to TRBJ2-5; D might be TRBD2 (6 bases). Looked up from germline, CDR1 is LGHNT and CDR2 is FRNRAP. This CDR3 contains 14 residues. V shed 0 bases and J shed 3 bases, with 8 bases lying between them.

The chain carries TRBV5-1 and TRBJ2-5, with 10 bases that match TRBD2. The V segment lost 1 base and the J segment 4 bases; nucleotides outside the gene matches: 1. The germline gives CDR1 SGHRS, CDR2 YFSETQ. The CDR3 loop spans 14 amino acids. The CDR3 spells CASSLSGGAETQYF. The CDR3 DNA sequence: TGCGCCAGCAGCTTGAGCGGGGGGGCAGAGACCCAGTACTTC.

The CDR3 DNA is TGTGCCTGGAGCTCAGGAACCAGCTCTGGAAACACCATATATTTT. Translated, it gives CAWSSGTSSGNTIYF. This chain uses TRBV30 with TRBJ1-3; D is ambiguous. CDR3 length equals 15 residues. V was pared by 3 bases and J by 0 bases, with 12 bases between. CDR1 is GTSNPN, CDR2 SVGIG, per germline (reference sequence). The full variable domain, in which reference TRBV30 and TRBJ1-3 provide the parts outside the CDR3, is SQTIHQWPATLVQPVGSPLSLECTVEGTSNPNLYWYRQAAGRGLQLLFYSVGIGQISSEVPQNLSASRPQDRQFILSSKKLLLSDSGFYLCAWSSGTSSGNTIYFGEGSWLTVV.

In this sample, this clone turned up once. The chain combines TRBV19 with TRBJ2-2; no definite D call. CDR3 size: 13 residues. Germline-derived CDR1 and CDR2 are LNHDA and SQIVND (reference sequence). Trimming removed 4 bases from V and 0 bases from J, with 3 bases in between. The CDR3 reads CASSTANTGELFF. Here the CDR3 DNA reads TGTGCCAGTAGTACAGCGAACACCGGGGAGCTGTTTTTT.

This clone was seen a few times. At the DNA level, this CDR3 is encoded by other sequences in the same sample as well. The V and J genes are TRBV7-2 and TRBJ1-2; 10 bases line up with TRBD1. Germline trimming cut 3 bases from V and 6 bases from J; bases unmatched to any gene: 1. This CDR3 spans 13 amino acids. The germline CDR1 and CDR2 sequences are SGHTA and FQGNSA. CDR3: CASSFGTGDGYTF. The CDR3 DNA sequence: TGTGCCAGCAGCTTCGGGACAGGGGATGGCTACACCTTC.